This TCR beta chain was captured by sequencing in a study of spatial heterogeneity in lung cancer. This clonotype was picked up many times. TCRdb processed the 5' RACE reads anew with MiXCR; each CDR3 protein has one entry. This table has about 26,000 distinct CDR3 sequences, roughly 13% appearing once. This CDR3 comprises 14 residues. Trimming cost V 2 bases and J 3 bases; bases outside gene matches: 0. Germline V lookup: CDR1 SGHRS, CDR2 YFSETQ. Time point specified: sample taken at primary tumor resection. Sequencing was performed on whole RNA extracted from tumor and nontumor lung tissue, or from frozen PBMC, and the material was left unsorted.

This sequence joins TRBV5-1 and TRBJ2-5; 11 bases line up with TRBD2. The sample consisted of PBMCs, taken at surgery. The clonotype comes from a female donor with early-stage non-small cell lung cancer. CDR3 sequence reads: CASSLLAGEETQYF. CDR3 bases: TGCGCCAGCAGCTTACTAGCGGGAGAAGAGACCCAGTACTTC.